These 4 T cell receptor beta chains came from one sample sequenced in a study of human T cells and chemical hapten exposure. TCRdb re-called the RACE reads through MiXCR, storing one row per CDR3 protein. This sample carries fewer than 60,000 distinct CDR3 sequences, roughly 9.5% of them seen once, and the ten largest clones take 4% to 5.5%. Sample time point: patch test 1, 2 weeks after DPC sensitization. Treatment denoted: therapeutic diphenylcyclopropenone sensitization with weekly scalp DPC. The sample here was whole blood, taken in connection with sensitization to the hapten diphenylcyclopropenone (DPC). The receptors originated from a woman aged 45-65 years with alopecia areata. Some clones in this sample may be carry-over from other donors' samples.

Comment on this clonotype: A much bigger clone sits one base away, suggesting this may be a read error. This chain joins TRBV10-3 and TRBJ2-3; 8 nucleotides line up with TRBD1. The CDR3 length is 13 residues. Germline lookup yields CDR1 ENHRY and CDR2 SYGVKD. The CDR3 DNA sequence: TGTGCCATCAGCGGACAGGGAGAAGATACGCAGTGTTTT. Its translation is CAISGQGEDTQCF.

This clonotype has ten or more counts. The chain carries TRBV14 and TRBJ2-7, with D tentatively TRBD1 (6 bases). The germline V gene has CDR1 SGHDN and CDR2 FVKESK. The CDR3 has 15 amino acids. Trimming removed 1 base from V and 6 bases from J, with 16 bases in between. This chain's CDR3 is CASSQANRVASEQYF. CDR3 in DNA: TGTGCCAGCAGCCAAGCTAACAGGGTAGCTTCCGAGCAGTACTTC.

Within the sample, this clonotype is medium-sized. The rearrangement uses TRBV3-1 and TRBJ2-5, with unresolved D. This CDR3 is built from 13 residues. Trimming cost V 1 base and J 4 bases, with 7 bases left between them. Germline lookup yields CDR1 LGHDT and CDR2 YNNKEL (reference sequence). The CDR3 DNA is TGTGCCAGCAGCCAAGGTTGGGGAGAGACCCAGTACTTC. Translating it yields CASSQGWGETQYF.

This clonotype was detected ten times or more. The chain joins TRBV6-2 or TRBV6-3 to TRBJ2-1, with D tentatively TRBD1 or TRBD2 (5 bases each). CDR3 length equals 13 residues. Trimming removed 6 bases at V and 5 bases at J, with 11 bases between. The germline V gene has CDR1 MNHEY and CDR2 SVGEGT. The CDR3 nucleotides are TGTGCCAGCAGAAGGGACGGGAACAATGAGCAGTTCTTC. The encoded protein is CASRRDGNNEQFF.